The source of this T cell receptor beta chain is a study of blood T cell repertoires in COVID-19. J gave up 5 bases and V 4 bases, and 5 bases lay outside the gene matches. The CDR3 contains 15 residues. CDR1 and CDR2 from the germline V gene are SGDLS and YYNGEE. Libraries were prepared by immunoSEQ multiplex PCR; TCRdb keeps only in-frame clonotypes and omits some of them. The sample lists 300,000 to 450,000 clones, around 89% occurring once. The TCR was taken from a young woman who had recovered from COVID-19. Specimen: PBMCs or T cells enriched from blood (not recorded which). The chain recombines TRBV9 with TRBJ1-4; 10 bases line up with TRBD1. CDR3 in amino acids: CASSLRGQGNEKLFF. DNA of the CDR3: TGTGCCAGCAGCTTGCGGGGACAGGGGAATGAAAAACTGTTTTTT.